This entry lists 21 T cell receptor beta chains sequenced from one sample in a study of human T cells and chemical hapten exposure. The time point denotes: patch test 2, 6 weeks after DPC sensitization. The treatment is: therapeutic diphenylcyclopropenone sensitization with weekly scalp DPC. MiXCR was run by TCRdb on the RACE reads, yielding one entry per CDR3 protein. The sample lists some 79,000 distinct CDR3 sequences, roughly 10% occurring once. The sample was whole blood, taken in connection with sensitization to the hapten diphenylcyclopropenone (DPC). The origin of the receptors is a woman in her forties or fifties with alopecia areata. Some clones in this sample may be carry-over from other donors' samples.

J is TRBJ2-5 and V is TRBV11-2; the match to TRBD2 covers 9 bases. Germline V gene sequence: CDR1 SGHAT, CDR2 FQNNGV. This CDR3 is built from 17 residues. Germline trimming cut 4 bases from V and 4 bases from J; bases unmatched to any gene: 13. The CDR3 spells CASSSSIAGDYGETQYF. In DNA, the CDR3 is TGTGCCAGCAGCTCGTCGATAGCGGGAGATTACGGAGAGACCCAGTACTTC.

The chain carries TRBV20-1 and TRBJ2-2; 9 bases are a match to TRBD2. The J segment lost 4 bases and the V segment lost 6 bases, leaving 12 bases of the junction unmatched. Germline lookup yields CDR1 DFQATT and CDR2 SNEGSKA (reference sequence). This CDR3 spans 16 amino acids. The CDR3 DNA reads as TGCAGTGCCCGTGGGTCTAGCGGGGAATCCACCGGGGAGCTGTTTTTT. As protein: CSARGSSGESTGELFF.

This rearrangement joins TRBV7-2 to TRBJ2-3; D is uncertain. Germline values: CDR1 SGHTA, CDR2 FQGNSA. This CDR3 comprises 14 residues. Trimming took 2 bases from V and 5 from J, leaving 11 bases between them. Here the CDR3 reads CASSLLSIRDTQYF. For the CDR3, the DNA is TGTGCCAGCAGCTTATTGAGTATACGAGATACGCAGTATTTT.

This clonotype was found a few times. V usage is TRBV27 and J usage is TRBJ1-5; 7 bases are a match to TRBD1. In germline, CDR1 is MNHEY, CDR2 SMNVEV (reference sequence). J lost 4 bases, V lost 4 bases, and 1 base had no gene match. The CDR3 consists of 13 residues. DNA of the CDR3: TGTGCCAGCAGTTCGGACAGGAATCAGCCCCAGCATTTT. Amino acid sequence: CASSSDRNQPQHF.

This clonotype was detected a few times. For the CDR3, the DNA is TGTGCCAGCAGCCAGATGTCTAATGGCAGGGAACTGGCGAGAAATGAAAAACTGTTTTTT. Amino acid sequence: CASSQMSNGRELARNEKLFF. The genes are TRBV14 and TRBJ1-4, with D tentatively TRBD1 (5 bases). V lost 3 bases and J 5 bases, leaving 28 bases between the germline ends. This CDR3 region has 20 residues. The germline V gene has CDR1 SGHDN and CDR2 FVKESK. Complete variable domain (other parts from reference TRBV14 and TRBJ1-4): EAGVTQFPSHSVIEKGQTVTLRCDPISGHDNLYWYRRVMGKEIKFLLHFVKESKQDESGMPNNRFLAERTGGTYSTLKVQPAELEDSGVYFCASSQMSNGRELARNEKLFFGSGTQLSVL.

This clonotype was counted only a few times. The gene calls are TRBV6-5 and TRBJ2-6; tentatively, D is TRBD2 (6 bases). V was cut by 6 bases and J by 1 base, with 10 bases left in between. The CDR3 sequence is 15 residues long. The V gene's germline CDR1 is MNHEY and CDR2 SVGAGI. The CDR3 loop reads CASRGGDSGANVLTF. In DNA form, the CDR3 reads TGTGCCAGCAGGGGCGGGGATTCTGGGGCCAACGTCCTGACTTTC.

This clonotype was seen ten or more times. This chain joins TRBV19 and TRBJ2-2, with unresolved D. Germline-derived CDR1 and CDR2 are LNHDA and SQIVND (reference sequence). V lost 4 bases to trimming and J lost 3 bases, with 9 bases between them. The CDR3 totals 14 residues. This CDR3 reads CASSTTRDTGELFF. The CDR3 DNA reads TGTGCCAGTAGTACAACGAGAGACACCGGGGAGCTGTTTTTT.

The V call is TRBV28, the J call TRBJ2-1; 8 bases line up with TRBD2. This CDR3 comprises 15 residues. Germline CDR1 MDHEN, CDR2 SYDVKM. Trimming cost V 3 bases and J 4 bases; bases outside gene matches: 5. The CDR3 region is CASSFETSAYNEQFF. The DNA of the CDR3 is TGTGCCAGCAGTTTCGAGACTAGCGCTTACAATGAGCAGTTCTTC.

The sample holds many counts of this clonotype. The V gene is TRBV30, the J gene TRBJ1-1, with no clear D. The CDR3 runs 14 residues. CDR1 and CDR2 from the germline V gene are GTSNPN and SVGIG (reference sequence). With 0 bases removed from V and 5 bases from J, the gap between germline ends came to 13 bases. The CDR3 here is CAWSVLRVKTEAFF. In nucleotides, the CDR3 is TGTGCCTGGAGTGTACTGAGGGTTAAGACTGAAGCTTTCTTT.

This clonotype was detected many times. The rearrangement links TRBV28 to TRBJ2-7, with 14 nucleotides matching TRBD2. The CDR3 loop spans 18 amino acids. Losses at the gene ends were 6 bases for V and 0 bases for J; bases not matched to a gene: 10. Germline-derived CDR1 and CDR2 are MDHEN and SYDVKM. CDR3 sequence reads: CASRYPGLAGESSYEQYF. CDR3 bases: TGTGCCAGCAGATATCCGGGACTAGCGGGGGAAAGCTCCTACGAGCAGTACTTC. The full variable domain, rest sourced from reference TRBV28 and TRBJ2-7, is DVKVTQSSRYLVKRTGEKVFLECVQDMDHENMFWYRQDPGLGLRLIYFSYDVKMKEKGDIPEGYSVSREKKERFSLILESASTNQTSMYLCASRYPGLAGESSYEQYFGPGTRLTVT.

This clonotype turned up a few times. V is TRBV2 and J is TRBJ2-5; the D is unclear. Trimming shortened V by 3 bases and J by 0 bases, and 11 bases separated the two germline ends. Germline assignment: CDR1 SNHLY and CDR2 FYNNEI. The CDR3 is made up of 15 amino acids. Here the CDR3 DNA reads TGTGCCAGCAGTGATAGGAGTACGTACCAAGAGACCCAGTACTTC. Its translation: CASSDRSTYQETQYF.

This clonotype was observed many times. The chain recombines TRBV6-2 or TRBV6-3 with TRBJ1-5; no clear D. Germline CDR1 and CDR2: MNHEY and SVGEGT. Trimming took 7 bases from V and 0 from J, leaving 7 bases between them. The CDR3 runs to 13 residues. CDR3 in DNA: TGTGCCAGCACAGTTTATAGCAATCAGCCCCAGCATTTT. Residues: CASTVYSNQPQHF.

This clonotype was seen more than once but under ten times. This chain uses TRBV18 with TRBJ1-5; 8 bases match TRBD1. Germline-derived CDR1 and CDR2 are KGHSH and LQKENI. The CDR3 contains 13 residues. V dropped 8 bases and J dropped 5; count of bases not matched to a gene: 5. This CDR3 is CASQTGADQPQHF. The CDR3 nucleotides are TGTGCCAGCCAGACAGGGGCGGATCAGCCCCAGCATTTT.

This chain uses TRBV28 with TRBJ1-6; D is unclear. The CDR3 covers 17 residues. The V and J ends lost 2 bases and 5 bases respectively, with 16 bases between them. From germline, CDR1 is MDHEN and CDR2 SYDVKM. The CDR3 nucleotides read TGTGCCAGCAGTTTACTGCTCGGGCAGACCAATAATTCACCCCTCCACTTT. It yields the protein CASSLLLGQTNNSPLHF.

This clonotype came up many times. The chain links TRBV7-2 to TRBJ2-6, with unresolved D. The CDR3 contains 14 residues. Trimming left V 1 base short and J 5 bases short, with 6 bases between. In germline, CDR1 is SGHTA, CDR2 FQGNSA. The CDR3 region is CASSLVGWANVLTF. CDR3 in DNA: TGTGCCAGCAGCTTAGTCGGATGGGCCAACGTCCTGACTTTC.

There are many counts of this clonotype. J is TRBJ2-5 and V is TRBV9; 12 bases map to TRBD2. Trimming took 5 bases from V and 2 from J; bases not matched to a gene: 10. Looked up from germline, CDR1 is SGDLS and CDR2 is YYNGEE. CDR3 length equals 17 residues. The CDR3 loop is CASSATRTSGAQETQYF. The CDR3 bases are TGTGCCAGCAGTGCCACTCGGACTAGCGGGGCACAAGAGACCCAGTACTTC.

This clonotype was counted only a few times. This sequence joins TRBV14 and TRBJ2-1; D tentatively fits TRBD1 or TRBD2 (6 bases each). From germline, CDR1 is SGHDN and CDR2 FVKESK. Trimming took 4 bases from V and 4 from J, leaving 17 bases between them. The CDR3 sequence is 16 residues long. The CDR3 protein is CASSRMGGGKYNEQFF. CDR3 bases: TGTGCCAGCAGCCGGATGGGGGGCGGGAAATACAATGAGCAGTTCTTC.

This clonotype showed up just a few times. The chain recombines TRBV7-2 with TRBJ1-5; D uncertain. The CDR3 has 13 residues. The V gene's germline CDR1 is SGHTA and CDR2 FQGNSA. V lost 3 bases to trimming and J lost 8 bases, with 11 bases between them. The CDR3 sequence is CASSLVVSEPQHF. The CDR3 DNA sequence: TGTGCCAGCAGCTTGGTAGTTTCGGAGCCCCAGCATTTT.

The V gene is TRBV29-1, the J gene TRBJ2-1; 11 bases are a match to TRBD2. This CDR3 has 11 residues. The germline V gene has CDR1 SQVTM and CDR2 ANQGSEA. This CDR3 reads CRGLAGNEQFF. DNA of the CDR3: TGCAGAGGACTAGCGGGCAATGAGCAGTTCTTC.

This clonotype appeared a few times. The chain uses TRBV6-2 or TRBV6-3 and TRBJ2-1, with D hard to call. V was shortened by 7 bases and J by 4 bases, with 8 bases between the two germline ends. The CDR3 spans 12 residues. CDR1 and CDR2 (germline): MNHEY, SVGEGT. The CDR3 loop is CASKELYNEQFF. The CDR3 nucleotides are TGTGCCAGCAAGGAGCTTTACAATGAGCAGTTCTTC.

This clonotype was seen ten or more times. This may come from a read error, since a much larger clone is one base off. J is TRBJ1-1 and V is TRBV7-9, with 8 bases lining up with TRBD1. The length of the CDR3 is 13 residues. V lost 2 bases and J lost 4; bases outside the gene matches: 0. In germline, CDR1 is SEHNR, CDR2 FQNEAQ (reference sequence). The CDR3 here is CASSLTGGTEAFF. The CDR3 nucleotides are TGTGCCAGCAGCTTAACAGGGGGCACTGAAGCTTTCTTT.